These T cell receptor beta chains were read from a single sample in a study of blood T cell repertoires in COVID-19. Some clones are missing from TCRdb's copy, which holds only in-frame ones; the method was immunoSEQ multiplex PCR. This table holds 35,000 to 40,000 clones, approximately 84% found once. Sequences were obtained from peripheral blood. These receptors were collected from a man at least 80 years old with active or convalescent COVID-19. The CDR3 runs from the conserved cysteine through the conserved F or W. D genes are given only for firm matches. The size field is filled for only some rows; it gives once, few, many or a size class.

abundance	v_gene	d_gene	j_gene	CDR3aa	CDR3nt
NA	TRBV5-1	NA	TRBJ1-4	CASSPYRDLNEKLFF	TGCGCCAGCAGCCCATACAGGGATCTTAATGAAAAACTGTTTTTT
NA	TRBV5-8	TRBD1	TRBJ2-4	CASRPGQGSSKAKNIQYF	TGTGCCAGCAGACCGGGACAGGGGTCGTCGAAGGCCAAAAACATTCAGTACTTC
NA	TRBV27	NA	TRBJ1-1	CASSLGTGGKAFF	TGTGCCAGCAGTTTAGGAACGGGGGGTAAGGCTTTCTTT
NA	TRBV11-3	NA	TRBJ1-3	CASSFLGQRNTIYF	TGTGCCAGCAGCTTTTTGGGCCAAAGGAACACCATATATTTT
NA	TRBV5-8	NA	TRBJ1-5	CASSFSYGGQGNQPQHF	TGTGCCAGCAGCTTTTCCTACGGGGGGCAGGGGAATCAGCCCCAGCATTTT
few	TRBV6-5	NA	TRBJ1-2	CASSLDTNRNYGYTF	TGTGCCAGCAGCCTTGACACCAACAGGAACTATGGCTACACCTTC
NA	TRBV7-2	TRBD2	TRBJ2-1	CASSPSTSGSSYNEQFF	TGTGCCAGCAGCCCATCGACTAGCGGGAGCTCCTACAATGAGCAGTTCTTC
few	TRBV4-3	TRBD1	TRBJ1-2	CASSQDLTGGFYGYTF	TGCGCCAGCAGCCAAGATCTGACAGGGGGCTTTTATGGCTACACCTTC
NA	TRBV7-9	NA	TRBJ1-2	CASSSFGSPPNYGYTF	TGTGCCAGCAGCTCCTTCGGGTCCCCTCCTAACTATGGCTACACCTTC
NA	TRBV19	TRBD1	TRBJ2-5	CASSIGQVETQYF	TGTGCCAGTAGTATTGGACAGGTGGAGACCCAGTACTTC
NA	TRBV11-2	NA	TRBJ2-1	CASSPRDLSGNEQFF	TGTGCCAGCAGCCCAAGGGATCTTAGCGGCAATGAGCAGTTCTTC
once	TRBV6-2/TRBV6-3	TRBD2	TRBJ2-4	CASSTPGTTGNIQYF	TGTGCCAGCAGCACCCCCGGGACTACGGGAAACATTCAGTACTTC
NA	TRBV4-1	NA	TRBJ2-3	CASSPQDSFTDTQYF	TGCGCCAGCAGCCCCCAGGACAGTTTCACAGATACGCAGTATTTT
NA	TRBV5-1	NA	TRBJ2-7	CASSLNAGDYEQYF	TGCGCCAGCAGCTTGAATGCAGGGGACTACGAGCAGTACTTC
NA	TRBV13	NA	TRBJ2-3	CASSQRTEPDTQYF	TGTGCCAGCAGCCAAAGGACAGAACCAGATACGCAGTATTTT
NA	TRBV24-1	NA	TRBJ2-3	CATSDSRSTDTQYF	TGTGCCACCAGTGACTCGCGGAGCACAGATACGCAGTATTTT
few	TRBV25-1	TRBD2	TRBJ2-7	CASSATGTSGLKQYF	TGTGCCAGCAGTGCAACCGGGACTAGCGGATTGAAGCAGTACTTC
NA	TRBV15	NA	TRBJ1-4	CATSRDSGGDEKLFF	TGTGCCACCAGCAGAGATTCCGGCGGAGATGAAAAACTGTTTTTT
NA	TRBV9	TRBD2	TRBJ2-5	CASSVGASGSLQETQYF	TGTGCCAGCAGCGTAGGTGCTAGCGGGAGTCTGCAAGAGACCCAGTACTTC
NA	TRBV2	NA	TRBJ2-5	CASSEVGETQYF	TGTGCCAGCAGTGAGGTCGGGGAGACCCAGTACTTC
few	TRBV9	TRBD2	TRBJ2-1	CASSVDSGRTNEQFF	TGTGCCAGCAGCGTTGATAGCGGGAGGACCAATGAGCAGTTCTTC
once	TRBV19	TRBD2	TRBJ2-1	CASSSQGLAGGYNNEQFF	TGTGCCAGTAGTTCCCAGGGACTAGCGGGGGGATACAACAATGAGCAGTTCTTC
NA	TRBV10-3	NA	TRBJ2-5	CAISPNTYEALGTQYF	TGTGCCATCAGTCCCAACACCTATGAGGCGTTAGGGACCCAGTACTTC
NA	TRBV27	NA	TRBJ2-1	CASSLLQGEQFF	TGTGCCAGCAGTTTACTCCAGGGCGAGCAGTTCTTC
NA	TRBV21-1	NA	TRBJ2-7	CASSKGRDRDYEQYF	TGTGCCAGCAGCAAGGGTAGGGACAGAGACTACGAGCAGTACTTC
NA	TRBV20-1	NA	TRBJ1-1	CSASGILMNTEAFF	TGCAGTGCTAGTGGTATCCTAATGAACACTGAAGCTTTCTTT
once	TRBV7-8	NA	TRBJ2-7	CASSPPHYVYYEQYF	TGTGCCAGCAGCCCCCCCCACTACGTATACTACGAGCAGTACTTC
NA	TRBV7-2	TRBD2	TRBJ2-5	CASSLGWGLAQETQYF	TGTGCCAGCAGCTTAGGGTGGGGACTAGCCCAAGAGACCCAGTACTTC
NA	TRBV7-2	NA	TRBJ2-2	CASSLGSRYTGELFF	TGTGCCAGCAGCTTAGGTAGCCGATACACCGGGGAGCTGTTTTTT
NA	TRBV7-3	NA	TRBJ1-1	CASSLTGGGITEAFF	TGTGCCAGCAGCTTAACTGGCGGAGGGATCACTGAAGCTTTCTTT
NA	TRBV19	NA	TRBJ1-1	CASSIEHLNTEAFF	TGTGCCAGTAGTATAGAACATTTGAACACTGAAGCTTTCTTT
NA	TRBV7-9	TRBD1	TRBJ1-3	CASSSQGAAGNTIYF	TGTGCCAGCAGCTCTCAGGGGGCTGCTGGAAACACCATATATTTT
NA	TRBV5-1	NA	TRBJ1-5	CASSLSPSNQPQHF	TGCGCCAGCAGCTTGAGCCCCTCCAATCAGCCCCAGCATTTT
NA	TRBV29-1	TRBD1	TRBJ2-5	CSVLRTGQETQYF	TGCAGCGTGTTAAGGACAGGGCAAGAGACCCAGTACTTC
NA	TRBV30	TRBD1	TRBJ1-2	CAWSLSGTGSGGYTF	TGTGCCTGGAGTCTTTCCGGGACAGGGTCCGGTGGCTACACCTTC
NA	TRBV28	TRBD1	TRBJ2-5	CASSDYRGTGTQYF	TGTGCCAGCAGTGACTACAGGGGGACGGGGACCCAGTACTTC
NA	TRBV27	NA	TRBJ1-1	CASSLQGYTEAFF	TGTGCCAGCAGTCTACAGGGTTACACTGAAGCTTTCTTT
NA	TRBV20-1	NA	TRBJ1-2	CSASNTYYGYTF	TGCAGTGCTAGTAATACATACTATGGCTACACCTTC
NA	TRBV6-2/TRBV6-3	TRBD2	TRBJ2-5	CASSRSSSGNQETQYF	TGTGCCAGCAGCCGCTCGTCTAGCGGGAACCAAGAGACCCAGTACTTC
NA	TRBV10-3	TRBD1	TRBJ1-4	CAISEGQGRAGNEKLFF	TGTGCCATCAGTGAGGGACAGGGTCGGGCCGGAAATGAAAAACTGTTTTTT
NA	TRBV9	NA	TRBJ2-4	CASSEGKNIQYF	TGTGCCAGCAGCGAGGGGAAAAACATTCAGTACTTC
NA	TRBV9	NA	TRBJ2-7	CASSPQAGENYEQYF	TGTGCCAGCAGCCCACAGGCAGGGGAGAATTACGAGCAGTACTTC
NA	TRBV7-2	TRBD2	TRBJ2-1	CASSSRAGVSYNEQFF	TGTGCCAGCAGCTCAAGAGCGGGGGTGTCCTACAATGAGCAGTTCTTC
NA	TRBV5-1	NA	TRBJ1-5	CAGERGQPQHF	TGCGCCGGAGAGAGAGGACAGCCCCAGCATTTT
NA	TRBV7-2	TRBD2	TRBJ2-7	CASSASGGYEQYF	TGTGCCAGCAGCGCTAGCGGGGGCTACGAGCAGTACTTC
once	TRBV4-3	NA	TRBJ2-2	CASSHDTGPGELFF	TGCGCCAGCAGCCACGATACAGGGCCCGGGGAGCTGTTTTTT
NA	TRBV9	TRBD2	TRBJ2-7	CASSVTSDRSEQYF	TGTGCCAGCAGCGTAACTAGCGATCGCAGCGAGCAGTACTTC
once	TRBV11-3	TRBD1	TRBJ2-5	CASSLDGQGSETQYF	TGTGCCAGCAGCTTGGACGGACAGGGGTCGGAGACCCAGTACTTC
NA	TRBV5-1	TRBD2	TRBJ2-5	CASSFLAGQETQYF	TGCGCCAGCAGCTTTCTAGCGGGGCAAGAGACCCAGTACTTC
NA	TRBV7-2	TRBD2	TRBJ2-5	CASSNSGRAGETQYF	TGTGCCAGCAGCAATAGCGGGAGGGCGGGGGAGACCCAGTACTTC
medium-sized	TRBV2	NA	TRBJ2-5	CASSEGGIGTQYF	TGTGCCAGCAGTGAAGGGGGCATCGGGACCCAGTACTTC
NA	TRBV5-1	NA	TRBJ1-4	CASSLRANEKLFF	TGCGCCAGCAGCTTGCGGGCTAATGAAAAACTGTTTTTT
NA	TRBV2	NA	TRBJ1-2	CASRDNSYGYTF	TGTGCCAGCAGAGACAACTCCTATGGCTACACCTTC
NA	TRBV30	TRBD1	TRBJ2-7	CAWSGSDRGPYEQYF	TGTGCCTGGAGTGGTAGCGACAGGGGTCCCTACGAGCAGTACTTC